The rows below give T cell receptor beta chains drawn from one sample of a study of cytomegalovirus exposure and HLA in healthy donors. Sequencing was performed with immunoSEQ multiplex PCR; in TCRdb, only in-frame clones are kept and a portion is missing. The sample shows around 140,000 clones, roughly 70% of them seen only once. Specimen: PBMCs. All receptors come from a man aged 30 to 39 in good health and CMV-seronegative. The CDR3 runs from the conserved cysteine through the conserved F or W. D genes are given only for firm matches. Clone sizes are given selectively: once, few, many, or a class where the clone is expanded.

v_gene: TRBV19; j_gene: TRBJ1-5; d_gene: .; abundance: few; CDR3nt: TGTGCCAGTAGTATAGATGGGGGCATGGGAAGCAATCAGCCCCAGCATTTT; CDR3aa: CASSIDGGMGSNQPQHF
v_gene: TRBV5-4; j_gene: TRBJ2-4; d_gene: TRBD1; abundance: .; CDR3nt: TGTGCCAGCAGCCCGACAGGGGCGGACAAAAACAGTCAGTACTTC; CDR3aa: CASSPTGADKNSQYF
v_gene: TRBV2; j_gene: TRBJ2-7; d_gene: TRBD2; abundance: .; CDR3nt: TGTGCCAGCAGAGCGGGGGGCTACGAGCAGTACTTC; CDR3aa: CASRAGGYEQYF
v_gene: TRBV27; j_gene: TRBJ1-2; d_gene: .; abundance: .; CDR3nt: TGTGCCAGCAGTTTAAAGGTCGGCTACTATAGCTACACCTTC; CDR3aa: CASSLKVGYYSYTF
v_gene: TRBV6-1; j_gene: TRBJ2-7; d_gene: TRBD2; abundance: .; CDR3nt: TGTGCCAGCAGTGAACCGGGAGGCTCCTACGAGCAGTACTTC; CDR3aa: CASSEPGGSYEQYF
v_gene: TRBV6-5; j_gene: TRBJ1-2; d_gene: TRBD1; abundance: .; CDR3nt: TGTGCCAGCAGTAAACAGGGGTCTCACTATGGCTACACCTTC; CDR3aa: CASSKQGSHYGYTF
v_gene: TRBV5-1; j_gene: TRBJ1-1; d_gene: .; abundance: .; CDR3nt: TGCGCCAGCAGCTTAACAGGTAACACTGAAGCTTTCTTT; CDR3aa: CASSLTGNTEAFF
v_gene: TRBV6-1; j_gene: TRBJ1-5; d_gene: TRBD1; abundance: .; CDR3nt: TGTGCCAGCAGTGAAGCACAGGGGAATCAGCCCCAGCATTTT; CDR3aa: CASSEAQGNQPQHF
v_gene: TRBV10-3; j_gene: TRBJ1-5; d_gene: .; abundance: few; CDR3nt: TGTGCCATCAGTGAGGAGAACCAAGGAGGCAATCAGCCCCAGCATTTT; CDR3aa: CAISEENQGGNQPQHF
v_gene: TRBV5-1; j_gene: TRBJ2-1; d_gene: .; abundance: .; CDR3nt: TGCGCCAGCAGCGATGGGGGCGGATACAATGAGCAGTTCTTC; CDR3aa: CASSDGGGYNEQFF
v_gene: TRBV28; j_gene: TRBJ2-7; d_gene: TRBD1; abundance: .; CDR3nt: TGTGCCCATCAGAGGAAGGGGGCGGACGAGCAGTACTTC; CDR3aa: CAHQRKGADEQYF
v_gene: TRBV11-2; j_gene: TRBJ2-7; d_gene: .; abundance: .; CDR3nt: TGTGCCAGCAGCTTAGTTCGATTAGGGGGCCGGGAGTACGAGCAGTACTTC; CDR3aa: CASSLVRLGGREYEQYF
v_gene: TRBV7-2; j_gene: TRBJ2-7; d_gene: TRBD2; abundance: .; CDR3nt: TGTGCCAGCAGCACCTCGGTAGCGGGGGAAACCTACGAGCAGTACTTC; CDR3aa: CASSTSVAGETYEQYF
v_gene: TRBV18; j_gene: TRBJ1-5; d_gene: .; abundance: .; CDR3nt: TGTGCCAGCTCACTATCGAGGGGGCAGCCCCAGCATTTT; CDR3aa: CASSLSRGQPQHF
v_gene: TRBV11-2; j_gene: TRBJ1-4; d_gene: TRBD1; abundance: .; CDR3nt: TGTGCCAGCAGCTTCGGGACAGGGAATGAAAAACTGTTTTTT; CDR3aa: CASSFGTGNEKLFF
v_gene: TRBV7-9; j_gene: TRBJ1-3; d_gene: .; abundance: .; CDR3nt: TGTGCCAGCAGCTTAGATCTACAGAGCTCTGGAAACACCATATATTTT; CDR3aa: CASSLDLQSSGNTIYF
v_gene: TRBV6-1; j_gene: TRBJ2-3; d_gene: .; abundance: few; CDR3nt: TGTGCCAGCATGCCACGGGAGCCGACGCAGTATTTT; CDR3aa: CASMPREPTQYF
v_gene: TRBV9; j_gene: TRBJ1-5; d_gene: .; abundance: .; CDR3nt: TGTGCCAGCAGCGTAGGGTCAGGGTTAAGCCAGCCCCAGCATTTT; CDR3aa: CASSVGSGLSQPQHF
v_gene: TRBV7-2; j_gene: TRBJ1-3; d_gene: TRBD1; abundance: .; CDR3nt: TGTGCCAGCAGCTTCAACAGGGGTGGAAACACCATATATTTT; CDR3aa: CASSFNRGGNTIYF
v_gene: TRBV30; j_gene: TRBJ1-1; d_gene: .; abundance: .; CDR3nt: TGTGCCTGTCAAAGGGGCGGTTCTTTGAACACTGAAGCTTTCTTT; CDR3aa: CACQRGGSLNTEAFF
v_gene: TRBV5-1; j_gene: TRBJ1-2; d_gene: .; abundance: .; CDR3nt: TGCGCCAGCAGCACCAGCGGGGCAAATGGCTACACCTTC; CDR3aa: CASSTSGANGYTF
v_gene: TRBV2; j_gene: TRBJ1-5; d_gene: .; abundance: .; CDR3nt: TGTGCCAGCAGAGAGAATAGCAATCAGCCCCAGCATTTT; CDR3aa: CASRENSNQPQHF
v_gene: TRBV11-3; j_gene: TRBJ2-7; d_gene: TRBD1; abundance: few; CDR3nt: TGTGCCAGCAGCTCGGGACAGCCCTACGAGCAGTACTTC; CDR3aa: CASSSGQPYEQYF
v_gene: TRBV2; j_gene: TRBJ1-1; d_gene: .; abundance: many; CDR3nt: TGTGCCAGCAGTCGCGTGGAGCTGGAGGAAGCTTTCTTT; CDR3aa: CASSRVELEEAFF
v_gene: TRBV5-8; j_gene: TRBJ2-5; d_gene: TRBD2; abundance: .; CDR3nt: TGTGCCAGCAGCCCGAGGAGCGTAGCGGGAGTGGAGACCCAGTACTTC; CDR3aa: CASSPRSVAGVETQYF
v_gene: TRBV6-1; j_gene: TRBJ2-7; d_gene: TRBD1; abundance: .; CDR3nt: TGTGCCAGCCGGGACAGCTACTACGAGCAGTACTTC; CDR3aa: CASRDSYYEQYF
v_gene: TRBV11-3; j_gene: TRBJ1-1; d_gene: .; abundance: .; CDR3nt: TGTGCCAGCAGCTTATCCAGTCTGAACACTGAAGCTTTCTTT; CDR3aa: CASSLSSLNTEAFF
v_gene: TRBV4-2; j_gene: TRBJ2-7; d_gene: TRBD2; abundance: once; CDR3nt: TGTGCCAGCAGCCAAGATGGGACTAGCGGGAGGCCCTACGAGCAGTACTTC; CDR3aa: CASSQDGTSGRPYEQYF
v_gene: TRBV4-2; j_gene: TRBJ1-4; d_gene: TRBD1; abundance: .; CDR3nt: TGTGCCAGCAGCCAAGGGACAGGTAACCATGAAAAACTGTTTTTT; CDR3aa: CASSQGTGNHEKLFF
v_gene: TRBV4-1; j_gene: TRBJ1-5; d_gene: TRBD1; abundance: .; CDR3nt: TGCGCCAGCAGCCTAACCGGGACAGGGTTCGGTCAGCCCCAGCATTTT; CDR3aa: CASSLTGTGFGQPQHF
v_gene: TRBV19; j_gene: TRBJ2-1; d_gene: TRBD2; abundance: .; CDR3nt: TGTGCCAGTAGTATCCAGCGGGAGGACAATGAGCAGTTCTTC; CDR3aa: CASSIQREDNEQFF
v_gene: TRBV10-3; j_gene: TRBJ2-3; d_gene: .; abundance: few; CDR3nt: TGTGCCATCAGTGAGTTGCAGGGGAACACAGATACGCAGTATTTT; CDR3aa: CAISELQGNTDTQYF
v_gene: TRBV2; j_gene: TRBJ2-4; d_gene: .; abundance: .; CDR3nt: TGTGCCAGCAGTGAATCGGTGGGCAAAAACAGTCAGTACTTC; CDR3aa: CASSESVGKNSQYF
v_gene: TRBV27; j_gene: TRBJ2-1; d_gene: TRBD2; abundance: .; CDR3nt: TGTGCCAGCAGACCCATAGCGGGGGCCGTCAATGAGCAGTTCTTC; CDR3aa: CASRPIAGAVNEQFF
v_gene: TRBV5-1; j_gene: TRBJ2-2; d_gene: TRBD1; abundance: .; CDR3nt: TGCGCCAGCAGCCCCGGGACAGCTAACACCGGGGAGCTGTTTTTT; CDR3aa: CASSPGTANTGELFF
v_gene: TRBV7-9; j_gene: TRBJ1-4; d_gene: .; abundance: few; CDR3nt: TGTGCCAGCAGCTTAGTGGGGGGGAGTGAAAAACTGTTTTTT; CDR3aa: CASSLVGGSEKLFF